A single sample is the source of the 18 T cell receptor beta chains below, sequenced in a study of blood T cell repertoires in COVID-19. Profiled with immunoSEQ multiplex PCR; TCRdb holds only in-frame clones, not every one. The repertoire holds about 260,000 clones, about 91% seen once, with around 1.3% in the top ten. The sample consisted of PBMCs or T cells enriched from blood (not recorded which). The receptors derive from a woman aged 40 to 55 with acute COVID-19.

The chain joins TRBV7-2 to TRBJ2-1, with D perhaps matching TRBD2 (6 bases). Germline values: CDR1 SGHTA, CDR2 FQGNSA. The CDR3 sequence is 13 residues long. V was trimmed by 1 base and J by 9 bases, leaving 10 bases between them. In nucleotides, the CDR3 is TGTGCCAGCAGCTTAGTTGGGGGGAGTGAGCAGTTCTTC. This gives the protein CASSLVGGSEQFF.

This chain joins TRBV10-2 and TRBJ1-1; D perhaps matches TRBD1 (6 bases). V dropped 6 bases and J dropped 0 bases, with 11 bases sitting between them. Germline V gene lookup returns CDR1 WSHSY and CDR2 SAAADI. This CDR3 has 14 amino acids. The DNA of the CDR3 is TGCGCCAGCAGGAGGGGGGGAATGAACACTGAAGCTTTCTTT. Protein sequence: CASRRGGMNTEAFF.

The CDR3 DNA reads TGTGCCACCAGTGATTCAACTAGCGGGAGGGAGAACATTCAGTACTTC. Amino acid sequence: CATSDSTSGRENIQYF. The chain has TRBV24-1 and TRBJ2-4, with 13 bases fitting TRBD2. Trimming removed 2 bases from V and 7 bases from J; junction bases left unmatched: 4. The CDR3 length is 16 residues. Per germline, CDR1 KGHDR and CDR2 SFDVKD.

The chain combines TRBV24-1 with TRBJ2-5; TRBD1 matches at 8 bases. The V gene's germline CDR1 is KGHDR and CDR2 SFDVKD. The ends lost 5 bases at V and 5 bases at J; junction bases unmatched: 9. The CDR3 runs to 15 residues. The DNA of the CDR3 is TGTGCCACCAGTGGCCAGACAGGGGTGGTCGAGACCCAGTACTTC. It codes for CATSGQTGVVETQYF.

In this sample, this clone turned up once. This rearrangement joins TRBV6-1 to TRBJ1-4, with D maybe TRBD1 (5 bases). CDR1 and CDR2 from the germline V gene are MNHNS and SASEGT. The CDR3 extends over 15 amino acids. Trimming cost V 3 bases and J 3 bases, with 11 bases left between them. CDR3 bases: TGTGCCAGCAGTGACCGGACAAGAGCTAATGAAAAACTGTTTTTT. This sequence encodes CASSDRTRANEKLFF.

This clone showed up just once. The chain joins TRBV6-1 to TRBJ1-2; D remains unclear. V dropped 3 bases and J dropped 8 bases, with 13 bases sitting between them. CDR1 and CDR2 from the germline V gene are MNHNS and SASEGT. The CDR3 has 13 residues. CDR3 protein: CASSDNIIGGYTF. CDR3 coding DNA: TGTGCCAGCAGTGATAATATAATCGGGGGCTACACCTTC.

CDR3 nucleotide sequence: TGTGCCAGTAGTCCTTGGCCACCCGGGACAGGCCTGAACACTGAAGCTTTCTTT. Translated: CASSPWPPGTGLNTEAFF. The V and J genes are TRBV19 and TRBJ1-1, with 8 bases aligning to TRBD1. This CDR3 region has 18 residues. V shed 5 bases, J shed 0 bases, and the junction held 14 bases outside the gene matches. Germline-derived CDR1 and CDR2 are LNHDA and SQIVND (reference sequence).

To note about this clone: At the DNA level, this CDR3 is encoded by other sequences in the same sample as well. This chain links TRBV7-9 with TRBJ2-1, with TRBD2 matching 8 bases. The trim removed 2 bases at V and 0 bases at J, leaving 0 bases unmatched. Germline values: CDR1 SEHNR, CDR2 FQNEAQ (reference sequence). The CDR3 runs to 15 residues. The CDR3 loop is CASSLSGSSYNEQFF. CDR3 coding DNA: TGTGCCAGCAGCTTAAGCGGGAGCTCCTACAATGAGCAGTTCTTC.

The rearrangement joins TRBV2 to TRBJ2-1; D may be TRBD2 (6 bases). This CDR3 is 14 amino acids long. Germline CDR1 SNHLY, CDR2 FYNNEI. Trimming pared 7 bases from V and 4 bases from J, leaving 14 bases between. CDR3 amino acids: CASTYEEGYNEQFF. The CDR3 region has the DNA TGTGCCAGCACGTACGAGGAGGGATACAATGAGCAGTTCTTC.

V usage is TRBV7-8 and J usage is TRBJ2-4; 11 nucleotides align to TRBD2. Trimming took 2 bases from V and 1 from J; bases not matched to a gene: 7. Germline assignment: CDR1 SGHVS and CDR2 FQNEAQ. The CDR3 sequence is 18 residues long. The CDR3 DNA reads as TGTGCCAGCAGCTTAACCCGACTAGCGGGAATCGCCAAAAACATTCAGTACTTC. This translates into CASSLTRLAGIAKNIQYF.

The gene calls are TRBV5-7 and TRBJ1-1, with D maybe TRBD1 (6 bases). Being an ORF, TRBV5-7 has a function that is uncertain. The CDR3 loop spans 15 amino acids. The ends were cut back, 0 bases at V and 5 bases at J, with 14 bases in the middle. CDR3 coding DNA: TGTGCCAGCAGCTTGGGGGACCAGGGGTGTACTGAAGCTTTCTTT. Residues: CASSLGDQGCTEAFF.

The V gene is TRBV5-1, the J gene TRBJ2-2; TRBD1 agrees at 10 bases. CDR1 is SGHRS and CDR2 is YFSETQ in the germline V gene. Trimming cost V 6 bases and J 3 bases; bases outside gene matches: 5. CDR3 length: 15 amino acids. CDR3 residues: CASIRGTGDTGELFF. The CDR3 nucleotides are TGCGCCAGCATAAGGGGGACAGGGGACACCGGGGAGCTGTTTTTT.

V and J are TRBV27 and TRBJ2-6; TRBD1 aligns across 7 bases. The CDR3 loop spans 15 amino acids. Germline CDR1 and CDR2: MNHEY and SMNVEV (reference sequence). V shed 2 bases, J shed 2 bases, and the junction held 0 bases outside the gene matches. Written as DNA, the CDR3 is TGTGCCAGCAGTTTAACAGGGGCTGGGGCCAACGTCCTGACTTTC. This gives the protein CASSLTGAGANVLTF.

The CDR3 bases are TGTGCCAGCAGCTTATACGGATACGGGGGCACTGAAGCTTTCTTT. Its protein is CASSLYGYGGTEAFF. V gene TRBV5-6 combines with J gene TRBJ1-1, with D possibly being TRBD1 (5 bases). With 2 bases removed from V and 4 bases from J, the gap between germline ends came to 15 bases. This CDR3 comprises 15 residues. CDR1 and CDR2 from the germline V gene are SGHDT and YYEEEE. Full variable domain (remainder filled in from reference TRBV5-6 and TRBJ1-1): DAGVTQSPTHLIKTRGQQVTLRCSPKSGHDTVSWYQQALGQGPQFIFQYYEEEERQRGNFPDRFSGHQFPNYSSELNVNALLLGDSALYLCASSLYGYGGTEAFFGQGTRLTVV.

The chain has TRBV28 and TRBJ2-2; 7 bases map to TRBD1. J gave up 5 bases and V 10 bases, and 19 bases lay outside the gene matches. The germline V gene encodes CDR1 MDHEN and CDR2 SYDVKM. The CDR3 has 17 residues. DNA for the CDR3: TGTGCCAAACGATTTTATTCCGGGACAGTGACTACCGGGGAGCTGTTTTTT. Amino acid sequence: CAKRFYSGTVTTGELFF. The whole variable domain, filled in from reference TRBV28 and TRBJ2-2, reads DVKVTQSSRYLVKRTGEKVFLECVQDMDHENMFWYRQDPGLGLRLIYFSYDVKMKEKGDIPEGYSVSREKKERFSLILESASTNQTSMYLCAKRFYSGTVTTGELFFGEGSRLTVL.

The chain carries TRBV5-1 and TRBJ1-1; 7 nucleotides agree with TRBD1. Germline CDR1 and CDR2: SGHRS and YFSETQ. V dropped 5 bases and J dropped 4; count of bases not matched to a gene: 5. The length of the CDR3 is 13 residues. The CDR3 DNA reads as TGCGCCAGCAGTTTCCCAGGGGGCACTGAAGCTTTCTTT. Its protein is CASSFPGGTEAFF.

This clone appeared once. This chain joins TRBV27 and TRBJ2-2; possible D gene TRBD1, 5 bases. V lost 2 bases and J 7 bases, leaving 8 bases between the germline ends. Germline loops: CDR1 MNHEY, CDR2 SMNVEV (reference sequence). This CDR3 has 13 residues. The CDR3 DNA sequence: TGTGCCAGCAGTTTAGGAAGGGGCGGGGAGCTGTTTTTT. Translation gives CASSLGRGGELFF.

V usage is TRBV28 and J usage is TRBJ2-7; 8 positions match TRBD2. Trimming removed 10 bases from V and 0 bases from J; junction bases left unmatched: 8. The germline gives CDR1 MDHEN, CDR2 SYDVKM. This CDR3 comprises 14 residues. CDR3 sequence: CATLSSGHSYEQYV. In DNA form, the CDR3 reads TGTGCCACCCTCTCTAGCGGGCACTCCTACGAGCAGTACGTC.